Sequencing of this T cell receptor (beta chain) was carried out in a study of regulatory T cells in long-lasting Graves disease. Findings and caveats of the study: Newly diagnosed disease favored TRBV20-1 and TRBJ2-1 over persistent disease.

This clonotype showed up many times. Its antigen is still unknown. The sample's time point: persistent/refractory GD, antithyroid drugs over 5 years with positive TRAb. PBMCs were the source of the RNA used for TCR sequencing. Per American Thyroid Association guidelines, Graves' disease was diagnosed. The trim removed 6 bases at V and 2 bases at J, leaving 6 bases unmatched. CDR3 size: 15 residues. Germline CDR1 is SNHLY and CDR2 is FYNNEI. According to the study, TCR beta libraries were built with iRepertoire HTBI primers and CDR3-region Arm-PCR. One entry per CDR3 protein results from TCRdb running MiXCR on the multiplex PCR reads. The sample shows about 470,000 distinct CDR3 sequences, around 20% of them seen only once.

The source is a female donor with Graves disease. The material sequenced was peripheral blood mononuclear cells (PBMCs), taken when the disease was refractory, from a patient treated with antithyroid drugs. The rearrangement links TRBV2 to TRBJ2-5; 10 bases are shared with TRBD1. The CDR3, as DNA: TGTGCCAGCAGATTGGACAGGGGGTATCAAGAGACCCAGTACTTC. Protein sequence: CASRLDRGYQETQYF.